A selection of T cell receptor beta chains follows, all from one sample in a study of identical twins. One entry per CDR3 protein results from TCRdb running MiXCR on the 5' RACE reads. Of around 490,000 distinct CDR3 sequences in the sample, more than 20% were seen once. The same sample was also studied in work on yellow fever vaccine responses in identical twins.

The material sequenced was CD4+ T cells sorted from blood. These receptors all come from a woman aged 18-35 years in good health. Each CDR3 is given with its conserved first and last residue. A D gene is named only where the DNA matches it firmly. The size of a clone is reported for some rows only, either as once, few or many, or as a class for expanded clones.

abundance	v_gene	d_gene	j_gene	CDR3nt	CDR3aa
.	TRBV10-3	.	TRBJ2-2	TGTGCCATCAGTGAGTCGACCAGCTATGTGGGAAAGAACACCGGGGAGCTGTTTTTT	CAISESTSYVGKNTGELFF
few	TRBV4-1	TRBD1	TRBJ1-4	TGCGCCAGCAGCCAAAATCCGGGACAGGGGAATGAAAAACTGTTTTTT	CASSQNPGQGNEKLFF
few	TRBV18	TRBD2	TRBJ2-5	TGTGCCAGCTCTCCGGTTGGACTAGATGAGACCCAGTACTTC	CASSPVGLDETQYF
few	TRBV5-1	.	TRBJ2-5	TGCGCCAGCAGCTTGTGGGGGAAGGAGACCCAGTACTTC	CASSLWGKETQYF
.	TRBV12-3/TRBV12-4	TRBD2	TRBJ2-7	TGTGCCAGCGGGGAGGGCCGGATGGTCGAGCAGTACTTC	CASGEGRMVEQYF
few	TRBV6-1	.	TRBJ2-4	TGTGCCAGCCTCACGGAAGGAATTCAGGACATTCAGTACTTC	CASLTEGIQDIQYF
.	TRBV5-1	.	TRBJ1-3	TGCGCCAGCAGCCAGTTTTCTGGAAACACCATATATTTT	CASSQFSGNTIYF
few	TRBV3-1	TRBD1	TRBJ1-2	TGTGCCAGCAGCCAAGACAGGGACAGGGACTATGGCTACACCTTC	CASSQDRDRDYGYTF
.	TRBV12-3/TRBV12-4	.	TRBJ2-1	TGTGCCAGCAGGACTACAGGACAATTTGAGCAGTTCTTC	CASRTTGQFEQFF
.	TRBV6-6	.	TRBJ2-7	TGTGCCAGCAGTTATACCCTAGACGAGCAGTACTTC	CASSYTLDEQYF
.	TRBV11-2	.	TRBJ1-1	TGTGCCAGCAGCTCAATCCCTAGGGTGACTGAAGCTTTCTTT	CASSSIPRVTEAFF
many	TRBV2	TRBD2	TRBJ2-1	TGTGCCAGCATAGGACTAGACTACAATGAGCAGTTCTTC	CASIGLDYNEQFF
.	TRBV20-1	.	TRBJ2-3	TGCAGTGCCCCACAGGGGGGGGCAGATACGCAGTATTTT	CSAPQGGADTQYF
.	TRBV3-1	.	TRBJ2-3	TGTGCCAGCAGCTCCGGGACTGTCCGGGATACGCAGTATTTT	CASSSGTVRDTQYF
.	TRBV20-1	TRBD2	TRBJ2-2	TGCAGTGCTAGACTAGCGGGAGCCGGGGGGGAGCTGTTTTTT	CSARLAGAGGELFF
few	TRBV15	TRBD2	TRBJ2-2	TGTGCCACTAAGCAAGGACTAGCGGGAGGCACAAACACCGGGGAGCTGTTTTTT	CATKQGLAGGTNTGELFF
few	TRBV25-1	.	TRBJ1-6	TGTGCCAGCAACCCGGGACACAGTAATTCACCCCTCCACTTT	CASNPGHSNSPLHF
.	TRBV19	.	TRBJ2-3	TGTGCCAGCACCCCTTGGACAGAGCCAGATACGCAGTATTTT	CASTPWTEPDTQYF
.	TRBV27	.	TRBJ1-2	TGTGCCAGCAGTTCGGTGGTCGGGGCCAATGGCTACACCTTC	CASSSVVGANGYTF
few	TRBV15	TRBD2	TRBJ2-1	TGTGCCACCAGCGTAAGCGGGGGGCTGGGTTACAATGAGCAGTTCTTC	CATSVSGGLGYNEQFF
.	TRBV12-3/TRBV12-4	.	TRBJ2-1	TGTGCCAGCAGTACCCACGGGACTCCTTACAATGAGCAGTTCTTC	CASSTHGTPYNEQFF
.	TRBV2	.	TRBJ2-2	TGTGCCAGCAGGGTACGGGACTCGAATTCCGGGGAGCTGTTTTTT	CASRVRDSNSGELFF
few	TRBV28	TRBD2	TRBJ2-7	TGTGCCAGCACCCCTCCATCTAGCGGGAGGACGAGACGGCAGTACTTC	CASTPPSSGRTRRQYF
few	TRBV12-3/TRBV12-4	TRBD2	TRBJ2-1	TGTGCCAGCAGTTCAAGGACTAGCGGCTCCTACAATGAGCAGTTCTTC	CASSSRTSGSYNEQFF
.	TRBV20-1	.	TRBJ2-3	TGCAGTGCGGGAGCCGCGGATACGCAGTATTTT	CSAGAADTQYF
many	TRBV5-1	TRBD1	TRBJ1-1	TGCGCCAGCAGCCCGGACAGGTTGAACACTGAAGCTTTCTTT	CASSPDRLNTEAFF
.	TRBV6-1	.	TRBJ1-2	TGTGCCAGCAGTCGGGGAGGCTACACCTTC	CASSRGGYTF
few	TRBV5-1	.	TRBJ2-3	TGCGCCAGCAGCGCAAGCCAACCCGGGGATACGCAGTATTTT	CASSASQPGDTQYF
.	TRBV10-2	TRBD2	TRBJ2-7	TGCGCCAGCAGAGGACTAGCGGCCTACGAGCAGTACTTC	CASRGLAAYEQYF
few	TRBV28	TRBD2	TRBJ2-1	TGTGCCAGCATTCAGGGACTAGCCGGCAATGAGCAGTTCTTC	CASIQGLAGNEQFF
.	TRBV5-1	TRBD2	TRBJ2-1	TGCGCCAGCAGCTTGAAGGGACTAGCGGAGGACCACTCCTACAATGAGCAGTTCTTC	CASSLKGLAEDHSYNEQFF
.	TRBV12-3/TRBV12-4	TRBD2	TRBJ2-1	TGTGCCAGTCGGCCGCGACTAGCGGACAATGAGCAGTTCTTC	CASRPRLADNEQFF
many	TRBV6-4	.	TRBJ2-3	TGTGCCAGCAGTGACTCGCGGGGCTGCACAGATACGCAGTATTTT	CASSDSRGCTDTQYF
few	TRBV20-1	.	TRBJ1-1	TGCAGTGCTAGAGTGCTCGCGGACAGCTGGAACACTGAAGCTTTCTTT	CSARVLADSWNTEAFF
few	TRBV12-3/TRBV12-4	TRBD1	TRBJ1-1	TGTGCCAGCAGTCAACAGGGGGCCGCTGAAGCTTTCTTT	CASSQQGAAEAFF
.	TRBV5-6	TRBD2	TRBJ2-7	TGTGCCAGCAGCTTGCGGTGGACTAGCGGCTCCTACGAGCAGTACTTC	CASSLRWTSGSYEQYF
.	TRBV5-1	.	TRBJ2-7	TGCGCCAGCAGCTTGGAGGCAACCGAGCAGTACTTC	CASSLEATEQYF
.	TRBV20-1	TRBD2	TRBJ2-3	TGCAGTGCTCTGTGGGTAGCGGGAGCCACAGATACGCAGTATTTT	CSALWVAGATDTQYF
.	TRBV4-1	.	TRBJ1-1	TGCGCCAGCAGCAAATCAGACCTTTCGACAGGTCTGAACACTGAAGCTTTCTTT	CASSKSDLSTGLNTEAFF
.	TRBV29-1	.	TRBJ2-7	TGCAGCGTTGAAGAGACAATGGGGCAAACCTACGAGCAGTACTTC	CSVEETMGQTYEQYF
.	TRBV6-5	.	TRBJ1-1	TGTGCCAGCAGTTATTTAAGAGCCACTGAAGCTTTCTTT	CASSYLRATEAFF
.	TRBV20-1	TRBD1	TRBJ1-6	TGCAGTGCTCATAGACAGGGTAGGAATTCACCCCTCCACTTT	CSAHRQGRNSPLHF
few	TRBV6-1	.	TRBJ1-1	TGTGCCAGCAGATGGACAGAAGTCACTGAAGCTTTCTTT	CASRWTEVTEAFF
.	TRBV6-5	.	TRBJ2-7	TGTGCCAGCAGTTACTCGAAGGAAGGGACCTACGAGCAGTACTTC	CASSYSKEGTYEQYF
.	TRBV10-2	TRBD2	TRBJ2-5	TGCGCCAGCAGACAACGAGTAGCGGGAGGCCCGGAGACCCAGTACTTC	CASRQRVAGGPETQYF
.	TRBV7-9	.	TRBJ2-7	TGTGCCAGCAGCGCGCAGGGCTCCACGTCATTATTCTACGAGCAGTACTTC	CASSAQGSTSLFYEQYF
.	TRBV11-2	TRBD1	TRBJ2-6	TGTGCCAGCAGCCCGACGGGACAGGGGCCGCTCTCTGGGGCCAACGTCCTGACTTTC	CASSPTGQGPLSGANVLTF